The 12 T cell receptor beta chains in this list originate from one sample, sequenced in a study of OX40 agonist ivuxolimab in advanced cancers. The protocol was immunoSEQ multiplex PCR, while the TCRdb copy is restricted to in-frame clones and leaves out a portion. The sample records some 61,000 clones, around 90% being singletons. Sequencing used CD4+ or CD8+ T cells sorted from blood, obtained in a trial of the OX40 agonist ivuxolimab. Receptors originate from an adult with an advanced solid tumor such as melanoma, head and neck, liver or kidney cancer.

The chain carries TRBV27 and TRBJ2-7; D not resolved. Germline V gene lookup returns CDR1 MNHEY and CDR2 SMNVEV (reference sequence). Trimming shortened V by 6 bases and J by 2 bases, and 17 bases separated the two germline ends. This CDR3 has 15 residues. As DNA, the CDR3 is TGTGCCAGCAGACCCCTGGGCGGTTCTGCCTACGAGCAGTACTTC. Translated: CASRPLGGSAYEQYF.

The chain links TRBV27 to TRBJ2-5; 7 positions match TRBD1. Germline-derived CDR1 and CDR2 are MNHEY and SMNVEV (reference sequence). The CDR3 loop spans 11 amino acids. With 4 bases clipped from V and 14 bases from J, the junction kept 7 bases outside the gene matches. The CDR3 DNA reads as TGTGCCAGCAGTTCTGACAGGGACCTATACTTC. It specifies CASSSDRDLYF.

The rearrangement links TRBV9 to TRBJ2-3; D is undetermined. Germline CDR1 and CDR2: SGDLS and YYNGEE. The ends were cut back, 0 bases at V and 2 bases at J, with 13 bases in the middle. This CDR3 spans 16 amino acids. The CDR3 reads CASSVGSALSTDTQYF. In DNA, the CDR3 is TGTGCCAGCAGCGTAGGGAGCGCTCTGTCCACAGATACGCAGTATTTT. Looking up the rest from reference TRBV9 and TRBJ2-3 gives the full variable domain: DSGVTQTPKHLITATGQRVTLRCSPRSGDLSVYWYQQSLDQGLQFLIQYYNGEERAKGNILERFSAQQFPDLHSELNLSSLELGDSALYFCASSVGSALSTDTQYFGPGTRLTVL.

The chain recombines TRBV9 with TRBJ1-5; 7 bases match TRBD1. Germline trimming cut 4 bases from V and 3 bases from J; bases unmatched to any gene: 7. Germline V gives CDR1 SGDLS, CDR2 YYNGEE. The CDR3 runs 15 residues. The chain's CDR3 is CASSRSGTDNQPQHF. The CDR3 DNA reads as TGTGCCAGCAGCAGGTCCGGGACAGACAATCAGCCCCAGCATTTT.

DNA for the CDR3: TGTGCCAGCAGCGGGGTTGGACAGGGAGTAGGCGAGCAGTACTTC. It translates to CASSGVGQGVGEQYF. The J gene is TRBJ2-7, the V gene TRBV5-4; TRBD1 matches at 8 bases. J gave up 6 bases and V 4 bases, and 12 bases lay outside the gene matches. The CDR3 runs 15 residues. From germline, CDR1 is SGHNT and CDR2 YYREEE (reference sequence).

This chain joins TRBV15 and TRBJ2-7, with TRBD2 as a possible D gene (5 bases). Looked up from germline, CDR1 is LNHNV and CDR2 is YYDKDF (reference sequence). Trimming removed 1 base from V and 6 bases from J, with 13 bases in between. CDR3 size: 14 residues. CDR3 bases: TGTGCCACCAGCAGAGGCCGGGGTGGTAGCGAGCAGTACTTC. Its translation is CATSRGRGGSEQYF. The entire variable domain, with the rest obtained from reference TRBV15 and TRBJ2-7, is as follows: DAMVIQNPRYQVTQFGKPVTLSCSQTLNHNVMYWYQQKSSQAPKLLFHYYDKDFNNEADTPDNFQSRRPNTSFCFLDIRSPGLGDTAMYLCATSRGRGGSEQYFGPGTRLTVT.

The rearrangement joins TRBV6-6 to TRBJ2-7, with 8 bases lining up with TRBD1. CDR3 size: 14 residues. CDR1 MNHNY and CDR2 SVGAGI come from the germline V gene (reference sequence). With V trimmed by 2 bases and J by 1 base, 1 base remained unmatched. The CDR3 region is CASSYRTGSYEQYF. In DNA form, the CDR3 reads TGTGCCAGCAGTTACAGGACAGGGTCCTACGAGCAGTACTTC.

The CDR3 DNA reads as TGTGCCAGCAGCTTAACCCCCTGGACTAGCGGGAGACAAGATGAGCAGTTCTTC. It yields the protein CASSLTPWTSGRQDEQFF. The chain couples TRBV7-6 to TRBJ2-1; 13 bases agree with TRBD2. After removal of 2 bases from V and 8 bases from J, the junction contained 12 bases not matched to a gene. CDR1 and CDR2 from the germline V gene are SGHVS and FNYEAQ. The CDR3 totals 18 residues. The whole variable domain, filled in from reference TRBV7-6 and TRBJ2-1, reads GAGVSQSPRYKVTKRGQDVALRCDPISGHVSLYWYRQALGQGPEFLTYFNYEAQQDKSGLPNDRFSAERPEGSISTLTIQRTEQRDSAMYRCASSLTPWTSGRQDEQFFGPGTRLTVL.

Note on this clone: The identical CDR3 is also encoded by other nucleotide sequences in the sample. V and J are TRBV5-4 and TRBJ2-5; TRBD2 aligns across 7 bases. J was trimmed by 5 bases and V by 4 bases; bases with no gene match: 11. From germline, CDR1 is SGHNT and CDR2 YYREEE (reference sequence). The CDR3 is 15 residues long. The CDR3 region is CASSPGGGPGETQYF. The CDR3 DNA reads as TGTGCCAGCAGCCCCGGGGGAGGGCCCGGGGAGACCCAGTACTTC. The full variable domain, in which reference TRBV5-4 and TRBJ2-5 provide the parts outside the CDR3, is ETGVTQSPTHLIKTRGQQVTLRCSSQSGHNTVSWYQQALGQGPQFIFQYYREEENGRGNFPPRFSGLQFPNYSSELNVNALELDDSALYLCASSPGGGPGETQYFGPGTRLLVL.

The chain carries TRBV7-6 and TRBJ2-1; 7 bases match TRBD2. The CDR3 loop spans 16 amino acids. V shed 5 bases, J shed 2 bases, and the junction held 9 bases outside the gene matches. The V gene's germline CDR1 is SGHVS and CDR2 FNYEAQ. This CDR3 reads CASSLHRTSTYNEQFF. In nucleotides, the CDR3 is TGTGCCAGCAGCCTACACCGGACTAGTACCTACAATGAGCAGTTCTTC.

This sequence joins TRBV18 and TRBJ2-7; no clear D gene. The CDR3 is 15 residues long. Germline V gene data show CDR1 as KGHSH and CDR2 as LQKENI. Trimming stripped 3 bases from V and 1 base from J, with 13 bases between. In nucleotides, the CDR3 is TGTGCCAGCTCACCCTCTAGTAGTAGTTCCTACGAGCAGTACTTC. Protein: CASSPSSSSSYEQYF. Full variable domain (rest looked up from reference TRBV18 and TRBJ2-7): NAGVMQNPRHLVRRRGQEARLRCSPMKGHSHVYWYRQLPEEGLKFMVYLQKENIIDESGMPKERFSAEFPKEGPSILRIQQVVRGDSAAYFCASSPSSSSSYEQYFGPGTRLTVT.

The CDR3 is CASSSDIANTGELFF. CDR3 coding DNA: TGTGCCAGCAGCAGCGACATAGCGAACACCGGGGAGCTGTTTTTT. The chain couples TRBV7-3 to TRBJ2-2; D is unresolved. There are 15 residues in the CDR3. Germline-derived CDR1 and CDR2 are SGHTA and FQGTGA. V lost 5 bases and J lost 0, with 10 bases in between.